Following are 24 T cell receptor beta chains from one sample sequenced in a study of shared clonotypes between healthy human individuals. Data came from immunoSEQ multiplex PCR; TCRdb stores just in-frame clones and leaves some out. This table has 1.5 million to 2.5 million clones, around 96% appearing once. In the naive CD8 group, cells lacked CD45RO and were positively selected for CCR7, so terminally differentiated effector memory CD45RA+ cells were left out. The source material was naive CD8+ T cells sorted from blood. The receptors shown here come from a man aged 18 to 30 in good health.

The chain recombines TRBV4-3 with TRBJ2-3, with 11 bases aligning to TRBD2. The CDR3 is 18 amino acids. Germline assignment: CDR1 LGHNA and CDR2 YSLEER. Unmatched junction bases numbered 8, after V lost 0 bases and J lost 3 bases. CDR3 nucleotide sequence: TGCGCCAGCAGCCAAGATCCAACTAGCGGGAGTACTACAGATACGCAGTATTTT. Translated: CASSQDPTSGSTTDTQYF.

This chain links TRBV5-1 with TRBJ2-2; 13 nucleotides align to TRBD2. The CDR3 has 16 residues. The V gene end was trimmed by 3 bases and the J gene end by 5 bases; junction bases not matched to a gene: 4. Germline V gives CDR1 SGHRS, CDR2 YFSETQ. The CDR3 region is CASSSGLAGLTGELFF. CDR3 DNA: TGCGCCAGCAGCTCGGGACTAGCGGGATTAACCGGGGAGCTGTTTTTT. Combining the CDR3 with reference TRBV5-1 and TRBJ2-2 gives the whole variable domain KAGVTQTPRYLIKTRGQQVTLSCSPISGHRSVSWYQQTPGQGLQFLFEYFSETQRNKGNFPGRFSGRQFSNSRSEMNVSTLELGDSALYLCASSSGLAGLTGELFFGEGSRLTVL.

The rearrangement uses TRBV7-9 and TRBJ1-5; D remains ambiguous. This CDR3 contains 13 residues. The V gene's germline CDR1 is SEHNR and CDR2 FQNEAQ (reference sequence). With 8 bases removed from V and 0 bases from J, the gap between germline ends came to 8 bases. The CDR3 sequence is CASGEDSNQPQHF. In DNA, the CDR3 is TGTGCCAGCGGCGAGGATAGCAATCAGCCCCAGCATTTT. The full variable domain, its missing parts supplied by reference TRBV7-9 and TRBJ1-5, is DTGVSQNPRHKITKRGQNVTFRCDPISEHNRLYWYRQTLGQGPEFLTYFQNEAQLEKSRLLSDRFSAERPKGSFSTLEIQRTEQGDSAMYLCASGEDSNQPQHFGDGTRLSIL.

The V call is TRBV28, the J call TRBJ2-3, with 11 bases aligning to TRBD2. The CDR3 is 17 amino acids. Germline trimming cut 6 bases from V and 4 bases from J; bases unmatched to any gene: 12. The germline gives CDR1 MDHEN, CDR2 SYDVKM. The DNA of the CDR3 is TGTGCCAGCAGCTCCCCCCTACTAGCGGGGGAGTCAGATACGCAGTATTTT. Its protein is CASSSPLLAGESDTQYF.

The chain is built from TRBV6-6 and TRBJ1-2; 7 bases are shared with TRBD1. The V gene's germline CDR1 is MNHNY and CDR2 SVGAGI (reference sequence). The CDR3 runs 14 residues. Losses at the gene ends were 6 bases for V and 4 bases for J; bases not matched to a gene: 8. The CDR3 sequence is CASSPTGAVYGYTF. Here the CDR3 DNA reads TGTGCCAGCAGCCCCACAGGGGCTGTCTATGGCTACACCTTC.

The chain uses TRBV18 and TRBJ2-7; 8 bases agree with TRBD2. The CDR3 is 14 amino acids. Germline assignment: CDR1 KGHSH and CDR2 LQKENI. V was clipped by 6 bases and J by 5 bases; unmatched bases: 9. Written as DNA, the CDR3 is TGTGCCAGCTCCTCCCTGGGGGGACTAGACGAGCAGTACTTC. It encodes CASSSLGGLDEQYF.

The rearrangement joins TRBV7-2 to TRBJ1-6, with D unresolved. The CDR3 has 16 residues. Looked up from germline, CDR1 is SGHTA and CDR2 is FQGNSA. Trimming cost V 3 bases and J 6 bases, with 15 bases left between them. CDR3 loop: CASSLADYNLNSPLHF. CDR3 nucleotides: TGTGCCAGCAGCTTGGCGGACTATAACCTTAATTCACCCCTCCACTTT.

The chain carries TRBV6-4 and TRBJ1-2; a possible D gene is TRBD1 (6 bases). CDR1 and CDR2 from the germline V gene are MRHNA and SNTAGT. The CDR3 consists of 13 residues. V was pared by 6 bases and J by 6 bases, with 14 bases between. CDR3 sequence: CASREQGTDGYTF. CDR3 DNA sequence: TGTGCCAGCAGAGAACAGGGTACGGATGGCTACACCTTC.

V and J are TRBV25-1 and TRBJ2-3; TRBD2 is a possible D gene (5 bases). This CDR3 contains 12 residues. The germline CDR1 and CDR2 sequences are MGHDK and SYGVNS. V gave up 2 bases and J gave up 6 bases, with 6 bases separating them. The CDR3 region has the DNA TGTGCCAGCAGTGAAGTAGCGGATACGCAGTATTTT. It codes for CASSEVADTQYF.

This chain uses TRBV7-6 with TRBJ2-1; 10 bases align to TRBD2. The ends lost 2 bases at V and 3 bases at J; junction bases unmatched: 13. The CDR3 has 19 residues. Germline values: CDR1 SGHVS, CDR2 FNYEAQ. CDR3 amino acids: CASSLRVAGGPANYNEQFF. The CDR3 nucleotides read TGTGCCAGCAGCTTAAGAGTAGCGGGAGGACCCGCCAACTACAATGAGCAGTTCTTC.

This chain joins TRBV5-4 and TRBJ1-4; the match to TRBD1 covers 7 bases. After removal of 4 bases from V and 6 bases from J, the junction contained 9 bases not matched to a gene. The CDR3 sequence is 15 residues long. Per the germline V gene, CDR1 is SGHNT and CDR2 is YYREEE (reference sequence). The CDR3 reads CASSAEQGLDEKLFF. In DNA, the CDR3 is TGTGCCAGCAGCGCCGAACAGGGGTTGGATGAAAAACTGTTTTTT.

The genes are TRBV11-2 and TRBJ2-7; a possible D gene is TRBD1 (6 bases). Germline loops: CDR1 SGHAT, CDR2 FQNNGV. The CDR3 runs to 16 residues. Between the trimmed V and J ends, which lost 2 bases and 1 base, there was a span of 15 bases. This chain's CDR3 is CASSLSEGVASYEQYF. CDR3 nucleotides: TGTGCCAGCAGCTTATCCGAGGGGGTCGCTTCCTACGAGCAGTACTTC.

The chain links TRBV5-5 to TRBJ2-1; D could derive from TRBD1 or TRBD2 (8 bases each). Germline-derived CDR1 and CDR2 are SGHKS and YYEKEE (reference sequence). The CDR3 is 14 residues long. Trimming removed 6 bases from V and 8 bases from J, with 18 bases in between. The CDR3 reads CASTPGGTGYEQFF. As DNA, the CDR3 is TGTGCCAGCACTCCGGGGGGGACAGGCTATGAGCAGTTCTTC.

The CDR3 nucleotides are TGCGCCAGCAGCTTGGAACCGGGCGATGAGCAGTTCTTC. It translates to CASSLEPGDEQFF. The gene calls are TRBV5-1 and TRBJ2-1; no reliable D call. Trimming cost V 0 bases and J 8 bases, with 9 bases left between them. The CDR3 sequence is 13 residues long. The germline V gene has CDR1 SGHRS and CDR2 YFSETQ.

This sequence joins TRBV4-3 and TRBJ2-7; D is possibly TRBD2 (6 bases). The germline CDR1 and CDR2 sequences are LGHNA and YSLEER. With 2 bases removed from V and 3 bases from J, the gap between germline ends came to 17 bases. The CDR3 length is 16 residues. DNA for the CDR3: TGCGCCAGCAGCCAATATTGGGGGGAGCCCAGCTACGAGCAGTACTTC. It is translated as CASSQYWGEPSYEQYF.

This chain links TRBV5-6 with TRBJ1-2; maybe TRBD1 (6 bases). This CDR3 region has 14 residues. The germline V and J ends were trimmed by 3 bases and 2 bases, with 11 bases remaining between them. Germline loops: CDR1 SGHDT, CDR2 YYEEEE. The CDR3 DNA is TGTGCCAGCAGCTCGGGACATCCCAACTATGGCTACACCTTC. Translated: CASSSGHPNYGYTF.

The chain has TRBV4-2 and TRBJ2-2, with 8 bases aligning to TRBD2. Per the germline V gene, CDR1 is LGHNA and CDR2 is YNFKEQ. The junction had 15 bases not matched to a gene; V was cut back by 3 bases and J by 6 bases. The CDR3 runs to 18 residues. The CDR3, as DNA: TGTGCCAGCAGCCAGGAATCCGGGACTAGTATACGTCCCGGGGAGCTGTTTTTT. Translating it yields CASSQESGTSIRPGELFF.

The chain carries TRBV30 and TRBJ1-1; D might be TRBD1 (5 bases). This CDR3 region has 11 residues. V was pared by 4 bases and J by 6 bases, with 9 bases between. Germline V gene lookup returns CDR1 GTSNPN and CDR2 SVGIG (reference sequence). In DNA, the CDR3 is TGTGCCTGGACTACGGGGGCTGAAGCTTTCTTT. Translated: CAWTTGAEAFF.

CDR3 sequence reads: CASSSGQPPTDTQYF. The CDR3 nucleotides are TGTGCCAGCAGTTCAGGCCAGCCTCCCACAGATACGCAGTATTTT. This chain connects TRBV6-5 to TRBJ2-3; no clear D. The V end was cut by 4 bases, the J end by 2 bases, with 13 bases between. Germline V lookup: CDR1 MNHEY, CDR2 SVGAGI. This CDR3 region has 15 residues.

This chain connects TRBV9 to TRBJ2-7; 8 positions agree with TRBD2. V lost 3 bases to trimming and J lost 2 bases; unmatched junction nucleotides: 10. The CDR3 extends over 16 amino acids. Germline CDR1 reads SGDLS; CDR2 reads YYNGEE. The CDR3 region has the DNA TGTGCCAGCAGCGCGAGCGGGAGCCCAGCCACCTACGAGCAGTACTTC. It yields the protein CASSASGSPATYEQYF.

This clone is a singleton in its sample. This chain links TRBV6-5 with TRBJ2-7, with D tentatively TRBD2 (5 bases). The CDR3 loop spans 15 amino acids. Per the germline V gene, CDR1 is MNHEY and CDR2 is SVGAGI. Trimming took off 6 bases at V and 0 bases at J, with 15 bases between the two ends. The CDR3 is CASRGDRTASYEQYF. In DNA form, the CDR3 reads TGTGCCAGCAGGGGAGACCGCACCGCCTCCTACGAGCAGTACTTC.

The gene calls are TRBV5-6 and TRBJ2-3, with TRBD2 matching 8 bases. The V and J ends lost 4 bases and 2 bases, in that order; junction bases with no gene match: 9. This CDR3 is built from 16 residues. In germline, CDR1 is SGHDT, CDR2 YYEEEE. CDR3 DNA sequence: TGTGCCAGCAGCCCCTACCAGCGGGGGACCACAGATACGCAGTATTTT. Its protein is CASSPYQRGTTDTQYF.

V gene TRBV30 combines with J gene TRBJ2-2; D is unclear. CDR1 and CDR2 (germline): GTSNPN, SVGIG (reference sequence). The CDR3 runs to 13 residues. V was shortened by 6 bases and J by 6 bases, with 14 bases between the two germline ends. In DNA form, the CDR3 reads TGTGCCTGCATCTTAAGTGGGGCCGGGGAGCTGTTTTTT. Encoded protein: CACILSGAGELFF.

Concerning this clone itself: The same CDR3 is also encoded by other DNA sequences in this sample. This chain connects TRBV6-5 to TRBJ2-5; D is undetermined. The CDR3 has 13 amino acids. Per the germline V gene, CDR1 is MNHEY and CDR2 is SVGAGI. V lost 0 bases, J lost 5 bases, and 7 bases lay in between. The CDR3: CASSYSGWETQYF. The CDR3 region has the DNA TGTGCCAGCAGTTACTCCGGGTGGGAGACCCAGTACTTC.